The 21 T cell receptor beta chains below all came from one sample that was sequenced in a study of shared T cell receptors in the human thymus. TCRdb's copy holds only in-frame clones and misses some; the assay was immunoSEQ multiplex PCR. The sample has 700,000 to 750,000 clones; 80% to 90% are singletons. The data also belong to a second study, concerning human thymus T cells.

Sequencing used thymocytes. The receptors originated from a girl under two years old with a congenital heart defect.

This chain joins TRBV27 and TRBJ2-1; 7 bases are shared with TRBD1. The length of the CDR3 is 16 residues. In germline, CDR1 is MNHEY, CDR2 SMNVEV (reference sequence). V lost 8 bases, J lost 4 bases, and 14 bases stayed unmatched. The CDR3 region is CASGEAGTEAYNEQFF. DNA of the CDR3: TGTGCCAGCGGGGAAGCCGGGACAGAAGCATACAATGAGCAGTTCTTC.

The chain links TRBV6-1 to TRBJ1-3; possibly TRBD1 for D (6 bases). V lost 1 base and J 4 bases, leaving 14 bases between the germline ends. The CDR3 has 16 amino acids. The germline gives CDR1 MNHNS, CDR2 SASEGT. Here the CDR3 reads CASSEDHRVSGNTIYF. The CDR3 DNA follows: TGTGCCAGCAGTGAAGATCACAGGGTCTCCGGAAACACCATATATTTT.

The V and J genes are TRBV13 and TRBJ2-7; perhaps TRBD1 as D (5 bases). There are 17 residues in the CDR3. Germline V lookup: CDR1 PRHDT, CDR2 FYEKMQ (reference sequence). The V end lost 5 bases, the J end lost 1 base, and 21 bases lay between the germline ends. The CDR3 sequence is CASSRGRANRGSYEQYF. As DNA, the CDR3 is TGTGCCAGCAGCAGGGGTAGGGCGAACCGAGGTTCCTACGAGCAGTACTTC.

CDR3 amino acids: CATSREGAGQGGNRAFF. Here the CDR3 DNA reads TGTGCCACCAGCAGAGAAGGGGCAGGACAGGGGGGGAATCGGGCTTTCTTT. The chain has TRBV15 and TRBJ1-1; TRBD1 matches at 10 bases. The CDR3 extends over 17 amino acids. The germline V gene has CDR1 LNHNV and CDR2 YYDKDF (reference sequence). Trimming at V came to 0 bases and at J to 11 bases, leaving 15 bases not matched to a gene. The full variable domain, in which reference TRBV15 and TRBJ1-1 provide the parts outside the CDR3, is DAMVIQNPRYQVTQFGKPVTLSCSQTLNHNVMYWYQQKSSQAPKLLFHYYDKDFNNEADTPDNFQSRRPNTSFCFLDIRSPGLGDTAMYLCATSREGAGQGGNRAFFGQGTRLTVV.

The rearrangement joins TRBV7-9 to TRBJ1-1; TRBD1 aligns across 7 bases. There are 15 residues in the CDR3. Germline V gene sequence: CDR1 SEHNR, CDR2 FQNEAQ (reference sequence). Losses at the gene ends were 6 bases for V and 1 base for J; bases not matched to a gene: 8. The chain's CDR3 is CASRPRQGPNTEAFF. The CDR3 coding sequence is TGTGCCAGCAGACCCAGACAGGGACCGAACACTGAAGCTTTCTTT. Supplemented by reference TRBV7-9 and TRBJ1-1, the full variable domain reads DTGVSQNPRHKITKRGQNVTFRCDPISEHNRLYWYRQTLGQGPEFLTYFQNEAQLEKSRLLSDRFSAERPKGSFSTLEIQRTEQGDSAMYLCASRPRQGPNTEAFFGQGTRLTVV.

A single count supports this clone. The rearrangement joins TRBV19 to TRBJ1-2; 7 positions match TRBD1. This CDR3 contains 17 residues. Germline CDR1 reads LNHDA; CDR2 reads SQIVND (reference sequence). V lost 4 bases and J lost 5; bases outside the gene matches: 16. The CDR3 loop reads CASSTRRGRDRPYGYTF. The CDR3 DNA is TGTGCCAGTAGTACGCGACGGGGCCGGGACAGACCATATGGCTACACCTTC.

V and J are TRBV5-5 and TRBJ2-2, with D perhaps matching TRBD1 (6 bases). Trimming took off 0 bases at V and 3 bases at J, with 12 bases between the two ends. Germline CDR1 SGHKS, CDR2 YYEKEE (reference sequence). This CDR3 has 16 amino acids. The CDR3 loop is CASSLGRQVHTGELFF. DNA of the CDR3: TGTGCCAGCAGCTTGGGGAGACAGGTGCACACCGGGGAGCTGTTTTTT.

Only one count was recorded for this clone. The V call is TRBV28, the J call TRBJ1-1; TRBD1 is a possible D gene (5 bases). This CDR3 has 18 amino acids. Germline CDR1 is MDHEN and CDR2 is SYDVKM. Trimming stripped 4 bases from V and 1 base from J, with 22 bases between. Written as DNA, the CDR3 is TGTGCCAGCAGTTCATCGGGGCCGGACTACACGGCGAACACTGAAGCTTTCTTT. The encoded protein is CASSSSGPDYTANTEAFF.

This chain uses TRBV5-8 with TRBJ2-3, with TRBD2 identical over 10 bases. With V trimmed by 4 bases and J by 4 bases, 18 bases remained unmatched. The CDR3 covers 19 residues. Per the germline V gene, CDR1 is SGHTS and CDR2 is YDEGEE. The CDR3 protein is CASSPAPERGGLWADTQYF. CDR3 nucleotide sequence: TGTGCCAGCAGCCCGGCCCCTGAGCGGGGGGGCCTGTGGGCAGATACGCAGTATTTT.

J is TRBJ1-3 and V is TRBV7-8; D is possibly TRBD1 (6 bases). The CDR3 runs to 18 residues. Germline V gene sequence: CDR1 SGHVS, CDR2 FQNEAQ. Trimming took 2 bases from V and 0 from J, leaving 17 bases between them. Written as DNA, the CDR3 is TGTGCCAGCAGCTTACCACCATTAACAGGGCACTCTGGAAACACCATATATTTT. Translating gives CASSLPPLTGHSGNTIYF.

This chain joins TRBV27 and TRBJ2-3; 8 positions agree with TRBD2. Germline V lookup: CDR1 MNHEY, CDR2 SMNVEV (reference sequence). The J segment lost 4 bases and the V segment lost 5 bases, leaving 14 bases of the junction unmatched. CDR3 length: 17 amino acids. CDR3 loop: CASSPRARGGLADTQYF. CDR3 nucleotides: TGTGCCAGCAGTCCGAGGGCTCGGGGGGGCCTCGCAGATACGCAGTATTTT.

V is TRBV7-2 and J is TRBJ1-1, with 10 bases that match TRBD1. The V gene end was trimmed by 2 bases and the J gene end by 5 bases; junction bases not matched to a gene: 11. Germline assignment: CDR1 SGHTA and CDR2 FQGNSA. This CDR3 contains 17 residues. The CDR3 DNA reads as TGTGCCAGCAGCTTAATCGTCGACAGGGGGCGTGGGACTGAAGCTTTCTTT. This translates into CASSLIVDRGRGTEAFF. The complete variable domain, with remaining parts taken from reference TRBV7-2 and TRBJ1-1, reads GAGVSQSPSNKVTEKGKDVELRCDPISGHTALYWYRQSLGQGLEFLIYFQGNSAPDKSGLPSDRFSAERTGGSVSTLTIQRTQQEDSAVYLCASSLIVDRGRGTEAFFGQGTRLTVV.

This rearrangement joins TRBV5-4 to TRBJ2-7, with 9 positions matching TRBD1. The CDR3 loop spans 15 amino acids. The germline CDR1 and CDR2 sequences are SGHNT and YYREEE (reference sequence). J gave up 2 bases and V 4 bases, and 7 bases lay outside the gene matches. CDR3 in amino acids: CASSPGQGVTYEQYF. The CDR3 region has the DNA TGTGCCAGCAGCCCGGGACAGGGCGTAACCTACGAGCAGTACTTC.

This clone was counted a few times. The gene calls are TRBV5-5 and TRBJ1-2; 10 nucleotides line up with TRBD1. The CDR3 runs 14 residues. The J segment lost 5 bases and the V segment lost 3 bases, leaving 4 bases of the junction unmatched. Germline CDR1 is SGHKS and CDR2 is YYEKEE (reference sequence). Here the CDR3 DNA reads TGTGCCAGCAGCTGGATGGGACAGGGGTATGGCTACACCTTC. Its protein is CASSWMGQGYGYTF. The full variable domain, with the rest looked up from reference TRBV5-5 and TRBJ1-2, is DAGVTQSPTHLIKTRGQQVTLRCSPISGHKSVSWYQQVLGQGPQFIFQYYEKEERGRGNFPDRFSARQFPNYSSELNVNALLLGDSALYLCASSWMGQGYGYTFGSGTRLTVV.

This sequence joins TRBV6-1 and TRBJ1-1; D is ambiguous. The germline CDR1 and CDR2 sequences are MNHNS and SASEGT. Trimming stripped 8 bases from V and 1 base from J, with 11 bases between. This CDR3 region has 13 residues. The CDR3 DNA follows: TGTGCCAGCGGGCAGGATGGGAACACTGAAGCTTTCTTT. Translated: CASGQDGNTEAFF.

The V call is TRBV27, the J call TRBJ1-1; D remains ambiguous. This CDR3 has 14 amino acids. V was shortened by 6 bases and J by 2 bases, with 13 bases between the two germline ends. The germline CDR1 and CDR2 sequences are MNHEY and SMNVEV (reference sequence). This CDR3 reads CASRDTKPNTEAFF. The CDR3 DNA is TGTGCCAGCAGAGACACGAAACCCAACACTGAAGCTTTCTTT.

The chain links TRBV5-6 to TRBJ1-1, with D possibly being TRBD1 (6 bases). Germline values: CDR1 SGHDT, CDR2 YYEEEE. With 4 bases removed from V and 0 bases from J, the gap between germline ends came to 19 bases. The CDR3 has 17 residues. Here the CDR3 reads CASSLKQGFMLNTEAFF. DNA for the CDR3: TGTGCCAGCAGCCTAAAACAGGGTTTCATGCTGAACACTGAAGCTTTCTTT. Looking up the rest from reference TRBV5-6 and TRBJ1-1 gives the full variable domain: DAGVTQSPTHLIKTRGQQVTLRCSPKSGHDTVSWYQQALGQGPQFIFQYYEEEERQRGNFPDRFSGHQFPNYSSELNVNALLLGDSALYLCASSLKQGFMLNTEAFFGQGTRLTVV.

The CDR3 region is CASSQDQEGNGYTF. DNA of the CDR3: TGTGCCAGCAGCCAAGATCAGGAGGGAAATGGCTACACCTTC. The chain joins TRBV4-2 to TRBJ1-2; no clear D. The V and J ends lost 0 bases and 6 bases respectively, with 11 bases between them. Germline values: CDR1 LGHNA, CDR2 YNFKEQ. The CDR3 consists of 14 residues.

The CDR3 region has the DNA TGTGCCAGCAGTCTTTCGGGAAGACCCAGGGAGCAGTACTTC. The encoded protein is CASSLSGRPREQYF. The rearrangement links TRBV6-8 to TRBJ2-7; perhaps TRBD2 as D (5 bases). V lost 5 bases to trimming and J lost 7 bases, with 18 bases between them. The V gene's germline CDR1 is MNHGY and CDR2 SAAAGT. The CDR3 contains 14 residues.

CDR3 amino acids: CASSPTTNTPNPSMNTEAFF. In DNA, the CDR3 is TGTGCCAGCAGCCCTACTACGAATACACCAAACCCATCCATGAACACTGAAGCTTTCTTT. V usage is TRBV4-2 and J usage is TRBJ1-1, with D uncertain. Per the germline V gene, CDR1 is LGHNA and CDR2 is YNFKEQ. Trimming removed 4 bases from V and 0 bases from J, with 27 bases in between. This CDR3 contains 20 residues.

The V call is TRBV5-1, the J call TRBJ2-3, with 8 nucleotides matching TRBD2. Germline loops: CDR1 SGHRS, CDR2 YFSETQ. The CDR3 is 15 amino acids. The V and J ends lost 2 bases and 1 base, in that order; junction bases with no gene match: 3. The CDR3 DNA reads as TGCGCCAGCAGCTTCGGGGGGGTGGGCACAGATACGCAGTATTTT. It encodes CASSFGGVGTDTQYF.